The 32 T cell receptor beta chains presented below share a single source sample, sequenced in a study of blood T cell repertoires in COVID-19. Here immunoSEQ multiplex PCR was the method, and the copy in TCRdb shows in-frame clones only, minus some. Among 200,000 to 300,000 clones listed, roughly 90% were seen once. Source material: peripheral blood. Receptor source: a human donor in a cohort sampled during active COVID-19.

The chain is built from TRBV6-4 and TRBJ2-1; 9 positions agree with TRBD1. Germline V gene sequence: CDR1 MRHNA, CDR2 SNTAGT. The CDR3 runs 13 residues. Germline trimming cut 2 bases from V and 14 bases from J; bases unmatched to any gene: 7. For the CDR3, the DNA is TGTGCCAGCAGTGACCAGACCGGGACAGGGAAGTTCTTC. Translating it yields CASSDQTGTGKFF.

V gene TRBV5-1 combines with J gene TRBJ1-5, with TRBD1 identical over 10 bases. The CDR3 has 15 amino acids. CDR1 SGHRS and CDR2 YFSETQ come from the germline V gene. V shed 0 bases and J 7 bases; nucleotides not matched to a gene: 4. CDR3 loop: CASSLGQGARQPQHF. CDR3 DNA sequence: TGCGCCAGCAGCTTGGGACAGGGGGCTCGGCAGCCCCAGCATTTT.

The chain employs TRBV19 and TRBJ1-2, with 8 bases lining up with TRBD1. The junction had 6 bases not matched to a gene; V was cut back by 8 bases and J by 4 bases. The germline V gene encodes CDR1 LNHDA and CDR2 SQIVND (reference sequence). The CDR3 covers 13 residues. CDR3 residues: CASETGVGYGYTF. The DNA for the CDR3 is TGTGCCAGTGAGACAGGGGTCGGCTATGGCTACACCTTC. Using reference TRBV19 and TRBJ1-2 for the parts outside the CDR3, the full variable domain is DGGITQSPKYLFRKEGQNVTLSCEQNLNHDAMYWYRQDPGQGLRLIYYSQIVNDFQKGDIAEGYSVSREKKESFPLTVTSAQKNPTAFYLCASETGVGYGYTFGSGTRLTVV.

The chain links TRBV9 to TRBJ2-7; TRBD1 matches 12 bases. Germline assignment: CDR1 SGDLS and CDR2 YYNGEE. The V gene end was trimmed by 4 bases and the J gene end by 8 bases; junction bases not matched to a gene: 16. The CDR3 is 17 residues long. CDR3 coding DNA: TGTGCCAGCAGCCCTCCCCCCACCGGGACAGGGGGCCGTCAGCAGTACTTC. This encodes CASSPPPTGTGGRQQYF.

The V and J genes are TRBV5-6 and TRBJ2-3; D ambiguous. The CDR3 contains 14 residues. CDR1 and CDR2 from the germline V gene are SGHDT and YYEEEE. Trimming took 1 base from V and 3 from J, leaving 9 bases between them. The CDR3 DNA reads as TGTGCCAGCAGCTTGAAGAGTCGAACAGATACGCAGTATTTT. The encoded protein is CASSLKSRTDTQYF.

The V gene is TRBV6-2 or TRBV6-3, the J gene TRBJ2-7; maybe TRBD2 (5 bases). CDR1 and CDR2 (germline): MNHEY, SVGEGT. This CDR3 is built from 16 residues. V lost 5 bases and J 0 bases, leaving 17 bases between the germline ends. CDR3 nucleotides: TGTGCCAGCAGTCCACTAGGGCCTTTCAACTCCTACGAGCAGTACTTC. It translates to CASSPLGPFNSYEQYF.

This clone was observed a few times. The CDR3 bases are TGTGCCAGCAGCACAGGACAGGGCGGATACGAGCAGTACTTC. It is translated as CASSTGQGGYEQYF. V and J are TRBV27 and TRBJ2-7; 8 positions match TRBD1. The germline CDR1 and CDR2 sequences are MNHEY and SMNVEV (reference sequence). This CDR3 contains 14 residues. Trimming at V came to 6 bases and at J to 4 bases, leaving 8 bases not matched to a gene.

CDR3 sequence reads: CASSQDFSGGGPFEQYF. The CDR3 bases are TGCGCCAGCAGCCAAGATTTCAGCGGGGGGGGACCCTTTGAGCAGTACTTC. The rearrangement links TRBV4-3 to TRBJ2-7; 10 bases line up with TRBD2. With V trimmed by 0 bases and J by 7 bases, 12 bases remained unmatched. The V gene's germline CDR1 is LGHNA and CDR2 YSLEER. The CDR3 sequence is 17 residues long.

This chain links TRBV5-4 with TRBJ2-7; D may be TRBD1 (6 bases). Germline values: CDR1 SGHNT, CDR2 YYREEE (reference sequence). The CDR3 has 13 residues. Trimming removed 6 bases at V and 3 bases at J, with 13 bases between. CDR3 DNA sequence: TGTGCCAGCAATACGGACAGAGACTACGAGCAGTACTTC. Translated: CASNTDRDYEQYF.

This CDR3 reads CTSSQDWGGLAGSQADTQYF. DNA for the CDR3: TGCACCAGCAGCCAAGATTGGGGGGGACTAGCGGGGTCTCAGGCAGATACGCAGTATTTT. V gene TRBV1 combines with J gene TRBJ2-3; TRBD2 is the table's D call and was not checked against the DNA. TRBV1 is recorded as a pseudogene. The CDR3 spans 20 residues.

This rearrangement joins TRBV3-1 (or the pseudogene TRBV3-2) to TRBJ2-5; D unclear. Per the germline V gene, CDR1 is LGHDT and CDR2 is YNNKEL (reference sequence). This CDR3 is 11 amino acids long. V lost 8 bases and J 1 base, leaving 5 bases between the germline ends. The CDR3 DNA reads as TGTGCCAGCGCGATCCAAGAGACCCAGTACTTC. Its translation is CASAIQETQYF.

This clone is a singleton in its sample. The gene calls are TRBV3-1 (or the pseudogene TRBV3-2) and TRBJ1-2; the D gene is possibly TRBD1 (6 bases). V dropped 2 bases and J dropped 2 bases, with 9 bases sitting between them. CDR1 and CDR2 from the germline V gene are LGHDT and YNNKEL (reference sequence). The CDR3 has 14 amino acids. CDR3 bases: TGTGCCAGCAGCCAATGGGACACGAACTATGGCTACACCTTC. Translation: CASSQWDTNYGYTF.

The chain recombines TRBV30 with TRBJ1-5; TRBD1 matches at 10 bases. J was trimmed by 3 bases and V by 5 bases; bases with no gene match: 7. Germline V gene sequence: CDR1 GTSNPN, CDR2 SVGIG (reference sequence). This CDR3 has 15 residues. This CDR3 is CAWDRGLGDNQPQHF. DNA of the CDR3: TGTGCCTGGGACAGGGGGCTGGGGGACAATCAGCCCCAGCATTTT.

The chain links TRBV9 to TRBJ2-6; possibly TRBD1 for D (5 bases). Germline lookup yields CDR1 SGDLS and CDR2 YYNGEE. Trimming left V 2 bases short and J 0 bases short, with 12 bases between. The CDR3 has 17 residues. The CDR3: CASSVLRVVSGANVLTF. In nucleotides, the CDR3 is TGTGCCAGCAGCGTTCTCAGGGTAGTCTCTGGGGCCAACGTCCTGACTTTC.

The chain employs TRBV7-9 and TRBJ1-1; a weak D match, TRBD1 (6 bases). The CDR3 loop spans 14 amino acids. V lost 4 bases and J 1 base, leaving 10 bases between the germline ends. Germline CDR1 is SEHNR and CDR2 is FQNEAQ (reference sequence). The CDR3 region has the DNA TGTGCCAGCAGCTCTAGAGGGGGGAACACTGAAGCTTTCTTT. Translated, it gives CASSSRGGNTEAFF.

V is TRBV6-4 and J is TRBJ1-2; D is unresolved. V lost 7 bases to trimming and J lost 8 bases, with 17 bases between them. The germline CDR1 and CDR2 sequences are MRHNA and SNTAGT. CDR3 length: 13 residues. The CDR3 spells CASTPGPGVGYTF. The CDR3 DNA reads TGTGCCAGCACCCCTGGGCCCGGGGTAGGCTACACCTTC.

This clone occurred once. The chain has TRBV6-6 and TRBJ2-3, with 13 bases aligning to TRBD2. V lost 6 bases, J lost 5 bases, and 5 bases stayed unmatched. Looked up from germline, CDR1 is MNHNY and CDR2 is SVGAGI (reference sequence). The CDR3 runs 15 residues. The DNA for the CDR3 is TGTGCCAGCAGCTTCGGACTAGCGGGAGTAGATACGCAGTATTTT. Amino acid sequence: CASSFGLAGVDTQYF.

The rearrangement links TRBV30 to TRBJ1-2, with 11 bases lining up with TRBD1. CDR3 size: 13 residues. Germline V gene sequence: CDR1 GTSNPN, CDR2 SVGIG (reference sequence). Trimming at V came to 5 bases and at J to 4 bases, leaving 3 bases not matched to a gene. CDR3 in DNA: TGTGCCTGGGGGACAGGGGGGACCTATGGCTACACCTTC. It encodes CAWGTGGTYGYTF.

CDR3 protein: CAISESGAPSGNTIYF. In DNA, the CDR3 is TGTGCCATCAGTGAGTCGGGCGCTCCCTCTGGAAACACCATATATTTT. The rearrangement links TRBV10-3 to TRBJ1-3; D uncertain. The CDR3 covers 16 residues. Germline V gene sequence: CDR1 ENHRY, CDR2 SYGVKD. V dropped 0 bases and J dropped 0 bases, with 9 bases sitting between them.

This clone has just one count. The chain links TRBV5-1 to TRBJ2-7, with 7 positions matching TRBD1. The V and J ends lost 4 bases and 2 bases, in that order; junction bases with no gene match: 6. This CDR3 has 14 residues. Germline CDR1 reads SGHRS; CDR2 reads YFSETQ. The CDR3 sequence is CASSGLQGAYEQYF. In DNA form, the CDR3 reads TGCGCCAGCAGCGGCCTCCAGGGGGCCTACGAGCAGTACTTC.

The V and J genes are TRBV14 and TRBJ1-2; weak D call: TRBD1 (6 bases). CDR3 length equals 14 residues. Germline values: CDR1 SGHDN, CDR2 FVKESK. V lost 4 bases and J lost 0, with 9 bases in between. This CDR3 reads CASSRQGTNYGYTF. CDR3 coding DNA: TGTGCCAGCAGCCGGCAGGGGACTAACTATGGCTACACCTTC.

V usage is TRBV10-3 and J usage is TRBJ2-7; 10 nucleotides line up with TRBD2. Germline CDR1 is ENHRY and CDR2 is SYGVKD. This CDR3 comprises 17 residues. Unmatched junction bases numbered 12, after V lost 3 bases and J lost 4 bases. The DNA for the CDR3 is TGTGCCATCAGTGAAAGCCTCTCTAGCGGGAGAGGGTACGAGCAGTACTTC. Translated, it gives CAISESLSSGRGYEQYF.

The chain is built from TRBV27 and TRBJ2-7; no reliable D call. This CDR3 has 14 residues. From germline, CDR1 is MNHEY and CDR2 SMNVEV (reference sequence). Trimming stripped 1 base from V and 3 bases from J, with 10 bases between. For the CDR3, the DNA is TGTGCCAGCAGTTTATGGGCCGGATACTACGAGCAGTACTTC. This codes for CASSLWAGYYEQYF.

CDR3 region: CASSLVSGSQETQYF. CDR3 DNA sequence: TGTGCCAGCAGCCTCGTGTCGGGGAGTCAAGAGACCCAGTACTTC. V gene TRBV7-3 combines with J gene TRBJ2-5; D may be TRBD2 (5 bases). With 5 bases removed from V and 2 bases from J, the gap between germline ends came to 15 bases. CDR1 and CDR2 (germline): SGHTA, FQGTGA. The CDR3 length is 15 residues.

CDR3 in DNA: TGTGCCAGCAGTCATTCCACCGGGGAGCTGTTTTTT. Translating gives CASSHSTGELFF. V is TRBV12-3 or TRBV12-4 and J is TRBJ2-2, with D hard to call. V lost 5 bases to trimming and J lost 4 bases, with 5 bases between them. This CDR3 is 12 amino acids long.

The V and J genes are TRBV19 and TRBJ2-7, with D possibly being TRBD1 (6 bases). Germline CDR1 LNHDA, CDR2 SQIVND (reference sequence). The CDR3 has 15 residues. The V end lost 6 bases, the J end lost 4 bases, and 19 bases lay between the germline ends. The CDR3 bases are TGTGCCAGTAGCCCCCCCAGGGGCGGAGGATACGAGCAGTACTTC. As protein: CASSPPRGGGYEQYF. The full variable domain, rest sourced from reference TRBV19 and TRBJ2-7, is DGGITQSPKYLFRKEGQNVTLSCEQNLNHDAMYWYRQDPGQGLRLIYYSQIVNDFQKGDIAEGYSVSREKKESFPLTVTSAQKNPTAFYLCASSPPRGGGYEQYFGPGTRLTVT.

This chain joins TRBV24-1 and TRBJ2-7, with 8 bases lining up with TRBD2. V trimming: 6 bases; J trimming: 7 bases; junction bases outside the gene matches: 13. The CDR3 runs to 15 residues. Germline V gene data show CDR1 as KGHDR and CDR2 as SFDVKD. The CDR3 is CATSSPSGSSLEQYF. The DNA for the CDR3 is TGTGCCACCAGTTCGCCTAGCGGGTCGAGCCTGGAGCAGTACTTC.

The V gene is TRBV6-5, the J gene TRBJ1-2; TRBD1 matches at 9 bases. Germline assignment: CDR1 MNHEY and CDR2 SVGAGI. The J segment lost 3 bases and the V segment lost 8 bases, leaving 10 bases of the junction unmatched. There are 15 residues in the CDR3. The DNA of the CDR3 is TGTGCCAGCCGAGGGGGGGGACAGGGATACTATGGCTACACCTTC. It is translated as CASRGGGQGYYGYTF.

The chain recombines TRBV5-6 with TRBJ2-7, with D tentatively TRBD2 (7 bases). Germline CDR1 and CDR2: SGHDT and YYEEEE. The germline V and J ends were trimmed by 4 bases and 3 bases, with 17 bases remaining between them. CDR3 length equals 15 residues. The chain's CDR3 is CASSPGGGAGYEQYF. In DNA, the CDR3 is TGTGCCAGCAGCCCGGGGGGCGGGGCCGGCTACGAGCAGTACTTC.

This clone came up once. The genes are TRBV7-2 and TRBJ2-7; possibly TRBD2 for D (5 bases). The ends were cut back, 5 bases at V and 2 bases at J, with 13 bases in the middle. Germline assignment: CDR1 SGHTA and CDR2 FQGNSA. CDR3 size: 14 residues. The CDR3 loop is CASSETGSAYEQYF. The CDR3, as DNA: TGTGCCAGCAGCGAGACCGGTAGCGCCTACGAGCAGTACTTC.

This clone was picked up a small number of times. V usage is TRBV10-1 and J usage is TRBJ1-2; TRBD1 matches 9 bases. Per the germline V gene, CDR1 is WNHNN and CDR2 is SYGVQD (reference sequence). CDR3 size: 12 residues. V lost 2 bases and J lost 13; bases outside the gene matches: 5. The CDR3 reads CASSETGGAPTF. The CDR3 DNA reads as TGCGCCAGCAGTGAGACAGGGGGCGCGCCCACCTTC.

This clone was recorded once. The J gene is TRBJ2-7, the V gene TRBV19; the match to TRBD2 covers 10 bases. J was trimmed by 5 bases and V by 2 bases; bases with no gene match: 6. This CDR3 spans 15 amino acids. In germline, CDR1 is LNHDA, CDR2 SQIVND (reference sequence). CDR3 bases: TGTGCCAGTAGTATAACGGGACTAGCGTTCGACGAGCAGTACTTC. Amino acid sequence: CASSITGLAFDEQYF.